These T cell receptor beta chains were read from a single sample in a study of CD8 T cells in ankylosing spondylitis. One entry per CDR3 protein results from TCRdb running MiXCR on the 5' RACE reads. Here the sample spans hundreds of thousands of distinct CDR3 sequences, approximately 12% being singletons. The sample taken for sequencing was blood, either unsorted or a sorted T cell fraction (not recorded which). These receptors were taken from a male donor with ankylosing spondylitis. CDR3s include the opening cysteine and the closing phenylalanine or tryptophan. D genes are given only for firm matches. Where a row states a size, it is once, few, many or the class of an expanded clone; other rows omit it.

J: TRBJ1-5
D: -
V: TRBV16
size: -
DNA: TGTGCCAGCAGCCAATCGACCAATCAGCCCCAGCATTTT
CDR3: CASSQSTNQPQHF

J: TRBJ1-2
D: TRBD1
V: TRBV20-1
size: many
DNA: TGCAGTTATAATCCGGGACAGTCGGATGGCTACACCTTC
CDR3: CSYNPGQSDGYTF

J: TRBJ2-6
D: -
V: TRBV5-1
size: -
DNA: TGCGCCAGCAGCCTCTCTGCAGGGAGTGGGGCCAACGTCCTGACTTTC
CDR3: CASSLSAGSGANVLTF

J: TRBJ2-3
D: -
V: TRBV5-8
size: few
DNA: TGTGCCAGCAGCTTGAATGTGGACATGCAGGTTGGGGATACGCAGTATTTT
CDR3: CASSLNVDMQVGDTQYF

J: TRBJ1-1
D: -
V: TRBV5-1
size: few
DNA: TGCGCCAGCAGCTTGGGTGGAGGGGGGTCGCCTGAAGCTTTCTTT
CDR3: CASSLGGGGSPEAFF

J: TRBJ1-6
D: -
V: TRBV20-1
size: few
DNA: TGCAGTGTCCCGACGGAGCCCTCCTATAATTCACCCCTCCACTTT
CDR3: CSVPTEPSYNSPLHF

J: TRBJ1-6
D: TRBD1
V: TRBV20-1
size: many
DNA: TGCAGTGCTCTCAGGGGGGATCAGGGTTCACCCCTCCACTTT
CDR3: CSALRGDQGSPLHF

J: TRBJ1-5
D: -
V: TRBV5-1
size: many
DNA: TGCGCCAGCAGCTTGGAGGGCGGCCTCAATCAGCCCCAGCATTTT
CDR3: CASSLEGGLNQPQHF

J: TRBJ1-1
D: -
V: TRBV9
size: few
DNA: TGTGCCAGCAGCGTCGACCTCATGAACACTGAAGCTTTCTTT
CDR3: CASSVDLMNTEAFF

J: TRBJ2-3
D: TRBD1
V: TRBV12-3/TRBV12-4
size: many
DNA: TGTGCCAGCAGTTCCCGACAGGGAAGCACAGATACGCAGTATTTT
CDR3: CASSSRQGSTDTQYF

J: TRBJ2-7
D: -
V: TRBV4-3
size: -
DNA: TGCGCCAGCAGCCAAGATTACGACGAGCAGTACTTC
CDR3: CASSQDYDEQYF

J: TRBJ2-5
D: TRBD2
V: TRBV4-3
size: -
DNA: TGCGCCAGCAGCAATGTGGGTAGCGGGGGGGCAGAGACCCAGTACTTC
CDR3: CASSNVGSGGAETQYF

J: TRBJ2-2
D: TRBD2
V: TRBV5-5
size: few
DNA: TGTGCCAGCAGCTTGGCTCCCCTGGGACTAGCGGGAAAGGTCGACACCGGGGAGCTGTTTTTT
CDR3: CASSLAPLGLAGKVDTGELFF

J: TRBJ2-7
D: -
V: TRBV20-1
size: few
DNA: TGCAGTGCTAGACGCAGGGAATCTACCTACGAGCAGTACTTC
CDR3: CSARRRESTYEQYF

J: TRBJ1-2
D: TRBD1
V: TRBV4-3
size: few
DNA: TGCGCCAGCAGCCAAGCTGACAGGGTGAACTATGGCTACACCTTC
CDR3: CASSQADRVNYGYTF

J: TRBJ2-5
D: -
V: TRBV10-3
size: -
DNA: TGTGCCACGCAGCGGCACCCGCAAGAGACCCAGTACTTC
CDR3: CATQRHPQETQYF

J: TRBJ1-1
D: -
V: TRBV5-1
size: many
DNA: TGCGCCAGCAGCTTGGGACCGGGGACTGAAGCTTTCTTT
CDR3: CASSLGPGTEAFF

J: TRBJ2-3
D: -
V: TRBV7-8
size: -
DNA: TGTGCCAGCAGCTTACCCCAGGGTCGCACAGATACGCAGTATTTT
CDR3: CASSLPQGRTDTQYF

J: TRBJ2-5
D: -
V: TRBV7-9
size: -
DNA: TGTGCCAGCAGTTCTGTGGGGCAAGAGACCCAGTACTTC
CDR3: CASSSVGQETQYF

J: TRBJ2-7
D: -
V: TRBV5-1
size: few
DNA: TGCGCCAGCAGGTTGGGCGCGACCTCCTACGAGCAGTACTTC
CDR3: CASRLGATSYEQYF

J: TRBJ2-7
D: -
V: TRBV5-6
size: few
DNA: TGTGCCAGCAGACAGGCAGGAGACTCCTACGAGCAGTACTTC
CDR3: CASRQAGDSYEQYF

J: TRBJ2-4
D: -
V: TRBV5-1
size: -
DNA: TGCGCCAGCAGCTTGGGGGGATACAGCTACATTCAGTACTTC
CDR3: CASSLGGYSYIQYF

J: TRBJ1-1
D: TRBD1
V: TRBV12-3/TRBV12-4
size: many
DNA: TGTGCCAGCAGTCGGGACAGGGCGCCGATGTATGAAGCTTTCTTT
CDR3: CASSRDRAPMYEAFF